The clone carrying this TCR beta chain was recorded at least ten times. Its antigen is unknown. The DNA ends 3 residues before the CDR3 does, and the rest of the CDR3 is filled in from the germline J gene. This specimen comes from a study of T cell clonality in common variable immunodeficiency. Blood samples were heparinized, about 4.5 to 9 ml per donor. Study-level points and caveats: Compared with healthy controls, CVID subjects showed increased TCRbeta clonality, mostly in about a third. Shared TCRbeta clones were fewer between CVID subjects than controls.

TCRdb's copy holds only in-frame clones and misses some; the assay was immunoSEQ multiplex PCR. Observed in the sample are 30,000 or so clones, none of them singletons. V lost 0 bases and J 0 bases, leaving 18 bases between the germline ends. CDR1 is LGHDT and CDR2 is YNNKEL in the germline V gene (reference sequence). The CDR3 runs 18 residues. The J gene is TRBJ2-7, the V gene TRBV3-1 (or the pseudogene TRBV3-2), with a tentative D call TRBD2 (6 bases). This clonotype was obtained from a person between 18 and 75 years old in good health. The sample taken for sequencing was peripheral blood mononuclear cells. This CDR3 reads CASSQERSRLDSSYEQYF. The CDR3 bases that were read are TGTGCCAGCAGCCAAGAAAGGTCACGACTAGATAGCTCCTACGAG.